Sequencing of this T cell receptor beta chain was carried out in a study of blood T cells in healthy people across ages. Together with a sample-barcoded 5' primer, a J-beta primer mix was included in a second PCR lasting 7 to 11 cycles. TCRdb re-called the 5' RACE reads with MiXCR, one entry per CDR3 protein. The sample yields roughly 1,100,000 distinct CDR3 sequences, about 23% seen once. Germline V gene data show CDR1 as SEHNR and CDR2 as FQNEAQ (reference sequence). CDR3 length: 15 residues. V was clipped by 5 bases and J by 6 bases, with 17 bases between them. These same data were also listed under a study on T cells of mothers and their children. That source notes: A few mothers and their six children, all healthy Caucasians, donated. Related pairs of mothers and children showed slightly higher, non-significant overlap versus unrelated pairs. Microchimeric T cell clones that persisted were not detected.

The sequence derives from a girl aged 2-10 years in good health. The V gene is TRBV7-9, the J gene TRBJ2-1; D may be TRBD1 or TRBD2 (6 bases each). Material for sequencing was blood. The CDR3 sequence: CASSPGLLGGNEQFF. The CDR3 region has the DNA TGTGCCAGCAGCCCGGGACTCCTAGGGGGCAATGAGCAGTTCTTC. Supplemented by reference TRBV7-9 and TRBJ2-1, the full variable domain reads DTGVSQNPRHKITKRGQNVTFRCDPISEHNRLYWYRQTLGQGPEFLTYFQNEAQLEKSRLLSDRFSAERPKGSFSTLEIQRTEQGDSAMYLCASSPGLLGGNEQFFGPGTRLTVL.